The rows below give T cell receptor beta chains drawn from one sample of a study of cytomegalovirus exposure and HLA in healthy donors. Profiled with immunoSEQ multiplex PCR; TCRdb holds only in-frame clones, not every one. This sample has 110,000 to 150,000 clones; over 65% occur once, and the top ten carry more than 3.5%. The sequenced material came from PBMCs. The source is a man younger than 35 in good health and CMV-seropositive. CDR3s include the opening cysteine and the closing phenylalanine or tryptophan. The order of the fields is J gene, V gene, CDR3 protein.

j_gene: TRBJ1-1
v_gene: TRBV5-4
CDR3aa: CASSRGGSTEAFF

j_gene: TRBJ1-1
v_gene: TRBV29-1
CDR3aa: CSVDESFRAFF

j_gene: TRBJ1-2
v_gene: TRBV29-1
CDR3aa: CSVRTGIHYGYTF

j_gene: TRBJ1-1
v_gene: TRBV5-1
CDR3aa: CASSSQGGVAEAFF

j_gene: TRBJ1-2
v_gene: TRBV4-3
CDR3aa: CASSHAGPAGYGYTF

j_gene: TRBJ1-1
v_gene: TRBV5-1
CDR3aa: CASSLRGSSEAFF

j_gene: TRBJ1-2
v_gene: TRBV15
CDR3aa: CATSRDPGHRYGYTF

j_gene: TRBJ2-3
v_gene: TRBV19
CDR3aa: CASSSEAWRTDTQYF

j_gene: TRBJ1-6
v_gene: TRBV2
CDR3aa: CASSESRGQGRSPLHF

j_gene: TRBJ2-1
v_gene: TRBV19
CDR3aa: CASSIEGSGVNEQFF